This record looks at one T cell receptor beta chain sequence and its context. This clone was detected ten times or more. Its binding antigen is unknown. The sample holds no much larger clone one base away, and base qualities are not on file. These data originate in a study of cytotoxic CD8 clonotypes in ibrutinib-treated CLL (dated by TCRdb to the early 2020s). Regarding the complete study: The cohort had 11 relapsed/refractory and about 15 treatment-naive patients; approximately 18 were IGHV unmutated. Responses were partial in 24 patients and complete in 2; after median about 70 months follow-up, roughly 14 stayed in remission and some twelve progressed. Cryopreserved peripheral blood mononuclear cells were collected at three points: before therapy, at response, and at either sustained remission or disease progression. Of the roughly 86 participants in the trial, roughly 26 had longitudinal samples available. The response samples were drawn at a median of approximately twelve months into treatment, with a range of about 6 to 36 months. Every remission and progressive disease sample was obtained while ibrutinib was still being received by the patients. On average, each sample had approximately 280,000 productive templates and 96,000 or so productive rearrangements.

Its CDR3 holds 14 amino acids, cysteine through phenylalanine. The DNA shown is the 42-base CDR3, in frame from base 1. CDR1 and CDR2 were assigned from the germline V gene as MNHEY and SVGAGI. Ends trimmed: V by 5 bases, J by 2 bases; bases unmatched to a gene: 3. On a MiSeq, deep resolution sequencing aimed for a depth between 1 in 1 million and 1 in 200,000 T cells, with each clonotype covered around 10x on average. The immunoSEQ hsTCRB Kit was used to generate TCR beta libraries. Per the source publication's procedure: Data were analyzed with ImmunoSEQ Data Assistant and ImmunoSEQ Analyzer, with V, D and J genes assigned per IMGT definitions. Clonality, with values ranging from 0 to 1, was calculated as one minus the normalized Shannon entropy of productive rearrangement frequencies. Public clonotype analysis was restricted to overrepresented clonotypes comprising at least 0.05% of each patient's repertoire. About a dozen repertoires from age-matched healthy donors, obtained from immuneACCESS, served as clonality controls. TCRdb stores this immuneACCESS table with in-frame sequences only. Part of the clones is absent; in the studies checked, under half of the shortfall reflects unresolved V genes, and no reason is known for the rest. The DNA was the basis for D and trimming; V, J and clone size are from that table. Recorded for this sample are 110,000 to 150,000 clones; about 78% of them occurred a single time. The ten largest clones add up to roughly 4.7% of the sample.

In light of the paper, this sample's time point label describes: roughly 2 years on ibrutinib. For TCR beta library preparation, around 2.2 micrograms of genomic DNA was extracted from cryopreserved PBMCs. Longitudinal blood samples from CLL patients on ibrutinib monotherapy were analyzed using high-throughput TCR beta sequencing. Patients were enrolled in a phase 2 open-label single-center ibrutinib monotherapy trial. The research as a whole found: Lymph node repertoires were not examined, and the timing of sampling was not matched between patients in sustained remission and those whose disease progressed. Public clonotypes were found to be uncommon and were observed to contract or remain stable during treatment; the increase in clonality was shown to reflect expansion of private clonotypes at ibrutinib response. Clonality rose at ibrutinib response, remained stable during sustained remission, and dropped back toward baseline at progression. Baseline clonality exceeded that of age-matched healthy donors and correlated strongly with circulating CD8+ T-cell counts.

In this chain, TRBV6-5 is recombined with TRBJ1-3; TRBD1 matches 7 bases in the middle. The sequence was collected from a human donor with chronic lymphocytic leukemia. The specimen was PBMCs, collected after 24 months of ibrutinib treatment. The CDR3 amino acid sequence is: CASSTGQPGNTIYF. The base sequence is TGTGCCAGCAGTACGGGACAGCCTGGAAACACCATATATTTT.